This T cell receptor beta chain comes out of a study of tumor and adjacent non-tumor tissue in lung cancer. Turning to the study itself: Patients were aged roughly 31 to 76, fewer than twelve men and 4 to 6 women, stage I to III. Samples averaged approximately 4.2 million productive TCRbeta reads each.

RNA was extracted from bulk tissue without any cell sorting. More than 3 cm separated this lung sample from the edge of the tumor. Regarding this clonotype: What it binds is unknown.

TCRbeta libraries were built with three rounds of nested PCR, modified from ARM-PCR. TCRdb re-called the multiplex PCR reads through MiXCR, storing one row per CDR3 protein. The table shows 65,000 to 75,000 distinct CDR3 sequences, with approximately 73% occurring only once. Study findings and constraints: Patients with more diverse tumor TCRs had worse survival.

Unmatched junction bases numbered 13, after V lost 5 bases and J lost 9 bases. The CDR3 is made up of 16 amino acids. The chain links TRBV12-3 or TRBV12-4 to TRBJ1-5; 10 nucleotides agree with TRBD1. This receptor was obtained from a man in his 60s with non-small cell lung cancer. Sample: distant non-tumor lung tissue. CDR3: CASSPGTGEGNRPQHF. For the CDR3, the DNA is TGTGCCAGCAGTCCCGGGACAGGGGAAGGCAATAGGCCCCAGCATTTT.